These 18 T cell receptor beta chains were sequenced from one sample in a study of long-term antiretroviral therapy in people with HIV. Survey level was the resolution at which the v3.0 immunoSEQ assay ran. Profiling relied on immunoSEQ multiplex PCR, and the TCRdb table lists in-frame clones only, not all of them. The sample carries over 30,000 clones, around 86% recorded once. The sample here was unsorted PBMCs, taken 1 year after starting antiretroviral therapy. The receptors come from a man between 18 and 29 years old with HIV.

This clone was seen a handful of times. This chain links TRBV19 with TRBJ2-7, with D possibly TRBD2 on 6 matching bases. The CDR3 extends over 16 amino acids. V lost 11 bases and J 2 bases, leaving 25 bases between the germline ends. Germline assignment: CDR1 LNHDA and CDR2 SQIVND (reference sequence). The DNA of the CDR3 is TGTGCCCGGAGGGCTTCAGGGACCGAAACTGCCTACGAGCAGTACTTC. Translating gives CARRASGTETAYEQYF.

The J gene is TRBJ2-3, the V gene TRBV5-4, with 7 bases aligning to TRBD2. Unmatched junction bases numbered 9, after V lost 0 bases and J lost 2 bases. The CDR3 is 17 amino acids. Germline V CDR1 and CDR2: SGHNT, YYREEE (reference sequence). DNA of the CDR3: TGTGCCAGCAGCTTGGCCTATGGGGGGGGTGTCACAGATACGCAGTATTTT. Translation: CASSLAYGGGVTDTQYF.

The V gene is TRBV5-5, the J gene TRBJ1-5; possible D gene TRBD1, 5 bases. This CDR3 has 14 amino acids. The V gene lost 1 base and the J gene lost 2 bases, with 7 bases spanning the gap. From germline, CDR1 is SGHKS and CDR2 YYEKEE (reference sequence). The CDR3 spells CASSLKQGNQPQHF. CDR3 bases: TGTGCCAGCAGCTTGAAACAGGGCAATCAGCCCCAGCATTTT.

This rearrangement joins TRBV5-1 to TRBJ1-4; 11 bases are shared with TRBD1. The germline gives CDR1 SGHRS, CDR2 YFSETQ. The CDR3 covers 15 residues. The V gene end was trimmed by 0 bases and the J gene end by 6 bases; junction bases not matched to a gene: 1. The CDR3 reads CASSLGDRGYEKLFF. CDR3 DNA: TGCGCCAGCAGCTTGGGGGACAGGGGGTATGAAAAACTGTTTTTT.

The chain recombines TRBV27 with TRBJ1-5; D uncertain. V was cut by 6 bases and J by 5 bases, with 14 bases left in between. The CDR3 totals 14 residues. Germline-derived CDR1 and CDR2 are MNHEY and SMNVEV (reference sequence). This chain's CDR3 is CASRSVLADQPQHF. The CDR3 DNA reads TGTGCCAGCAGATCCGTATTAGCGGATCAGCCCCAGCATTTT.

V is TRBV27 and J is TRBJ2-1, with D possibly matching TRBD2 (5 bases). Germline V gene sequence: CDR1 MNHEY, CDR2 SMNVEV (reference sequence). This CDR3 spans 15 amino acids. With 4 bases removed from V and 8 bases from J, the gap between germline ends came to 18 bases. CDR3 amino acids: CASSSPPIGVDEQFF. The CDR3 nucleotides read TGTGCCAGCAGTTCACCGCCAATCGGGGTAGATGAGCAGTTCTTC.

This rearrangement joins TRBV9 to TRBJ1-1; no definite D call. The germline V gene has CDR1 SGDLS and CDR2 YYNGEE. The length of the CDR3 is 15 residues. Trimming left V 4 bases short and J 0 bases short, with 13 bases between. The CDR3 reads CASSPLFALNTEAFF. In DNA, the CDR3 is TGTGCCAGCAGCCCGCTTTTTGCACTGAACACTGAAGCTTTCTTT.

V is TRBV7-6 and J is TRBJ2-7; TRBD1 or TRBD2 may be the D gene (5 bases each). CDR1 and CDR2 (germline): SGHVS, FNYEAQ. The V end was cut by 1 base, the J end by 0 bases, with 7 bases between. This CDR3 is 14 amino acids long. The CDR3 sequence is CASSLGDRSYEQYF. Here the CDR3 DNA reads TGTGCCAGCAGCTTAGGGGACCGCTCCTACGAGCAGTACTTC.

The chain combines TRBV4-1 with TRBJ2-2; maybe TRBD1 (6 bases). Germline loops: CDR1 MGHRA, CDR2 YSYEKL. This CDR3 contains 18 residues. Trimming took 2 bases from V and 0 from J, leaving 16 bases between them. For the CDR3, the DNA is TGCGCCAGCAGCCAAACGCCGGACAGCCGACCGAACACCGGGGAGCTGTTTTTT. Its protein is CASSQTPDSRPNTGELFF.

The genes are TRBV9 and TRBJ2-7; D not certain. Trimming stripped 0 bases from V and 2 bases from J, with 6 bases between. Germline CDR1 and CDR2: SGDLS and YYNGEE. The CDR3 has 13 amino acids. The CDR3 nucleotides read TGTGCCAGCAGCGTAGGGATTGCCTACGAGCAGTACTTC. This codes for CASSVGIAYEQYF.

The rearrangement uses TRBV5-4 and TRBJ2-7, with 7 bases that match TRBD1. The CDR3 is 16 amino acids. The germline V gene encodes CDR1 SGHNT and CDR2 YYREEE (reference sequence). V was pared by 4 bases and J by 0 bases, with 10 bases of the junction left unmatched. The CDR3 here is CASSTMTGTFSYEQYF. CDR3 nucleotides: TGTGCCAGCAGCACCATGACAGGGACCTTCTCCTACGAGCAGTACTTC. Based on the CDR3 plus reference TRBV5-4 and TRBJ2-7, the full variable domain is ETGVTQSPTHLIKTRGQQVTLRCSSQSGHNTVSWYQQALGQGPQFIFQYYREEENGRGNFPPRFSGLQFPNYSSELNVNALELDDSALYLCASSTMTGTFSYEQYFGPGTRLTVT.

This chain connects TRBV4-1 to TRBJ2-5; 7 bases are a match to TRBD2. The CDR3 covers 17 residues. Germline V CDR1 and CDR2: MGHRA, YSYEKL. With 5 bases clipped from V and 1 base from J, the junction kept 13 bases outside the gene matches. Written as DNA, the CDR3 is TGCGCCAGCAGCAATTTTCTAAAGCGCGGGAGCCAAGAGACCCAGTACTTC. Translation: CASSNFLKRGSQETQYF.

In its sample, this clone was seen a few times. This sequence joins TRBV27 and TRBJ1-5, with D unclear. V dropped 5 bases and J dropped 9 bases, with 14 bases sitting between them. The CDR3 sequence is 13 residues long. From germline, CDR1 is MNHEY and CDR2 SMNVEV (reference sequence). This CDR3 is CASSPGGPGPQHF. The DNA for the CDR3 is TGTGCCAGCAGTCCCGGAGGGCCGGGGCCCCAGCATTTT.

This clone was recorded a few times. The chain has TRBV6-6 and TRBJ2-7, with a tentative D call TRBD1 (6 bases). The CDR3 spans 14 residues. Germline lookup yields CDR1 MNHNY and CDR2 SVGAGI (reference sequence). The V and J ends lost 6 bases and 5 bases respectively, with 17 bases between them. This CDR3 is CASSSEVTGHEQYF. The CDR3 bases are TGTGCCAGCAGCAGCGAAGTGACAGGCCACGAGCAGTACTTC.

The chain carries TRBV2 and TRBJ1-2, with D maybe TRBD1 (5 bases). Trimming took off 9 bases at V and 5 bases at J, with 10 bases between the two ends. CDR1 is SNHLY, CDR2 FYNNEI, per germline. CDR3 length: 11 amino acids. The CDR3 DNA reads as TGTGCCAGTGGCGGGGGGTATGGCTACACCTTC. Encoded protein: CASGGGYGYTF.

The gene calls are TRBV27 and TRBJ2-7; 13 bases are shared with TRBD2. The CDR3 consists of 15 residues. Germline V CDR1 and CDR2: MNHEY, SMNVEV (reference sequence). V shed 5 bases, J shed 4 bases, and the junction held 5 bases outside the gene matches. The CDR3 loop is CASSAGTSGTYEQYF. CDR3 in DNA: TGTGCCAGCAGTGCCGGGACTAGCGGGACTTACGAGCAGTACTTC.

The CDR3, as DNA: TGTGCCAGCAGCGTAGAAGGATCCCAGGGAGAGACCCAGTACTTC. Encoded protein: CASSVEGSQGETQYF. The chain carries TRBV9 and TRBJ2-5; TRBD1 might be the D (5 bases). Trimming took 0 bases from V and 4 from J, leaving 13 bases between them. Germline CDR1 is SGDLS and CDR2 is YYNGEE. The CDR3 has 15 residues.

This chain links TRBV27 with TRBJ1-1; weak D call: TRBD1 (5 bases). Germline V gene data show CDR1 as MNHEY and CDR2 as SMNVEV (reference sequence). The CDR3 runs to 17 residues. Trimming took 4 bases from V and 4 from J, leaving 22 bases between them. CDR3 amino acids: CASSSQPLGGYVTEAFF. In nucleotides, the CDR3 is TGTGCCAGCAGTTCCCAACCCCTCGGGGGGTATGTCACTGAAGCTTTCTTT.